The 18 T cell receptor beta chains given below trace back to one sample, sequenced in a study of shared clonotypes between healthy human individuals. Libraries were prepared by immunoSEQ multiplex PCR; TCRdb keeps only in-frame clonotypes and omits some of them. This table holds roughly 2.5 million clones, around nine tenths found once. The sequencing sample was made of naive CD4+ T cells sorted from blood. Subset here: CD45RA+ positively selected. These receptors came from a man aged 18 to 30 in good health.

The V and J genes are TRBV10-3 and TRBJ2-5; tentatively, D is TRBD2 (6 bases). The germline V gene encodes CDR1 ENHRY and CDR2 SYGVKD. V lost 10 bases and J 5 bases, leaving 20 bases between the germline ends. CDR3 length: 14 amino acids. The DNA for the CDR3 is TGTGCCACCAAAGGAGGGGTTTCGGTGGAGACCCAGTACTTC. Its protein is CATKGGVSVETQYF.

This rearrangement joins TRBV7-2 to TRBJ2-2; D possibly uses TRBD1 or TRBD2 (6 bases each). Looked up from germline, CDR1 is SGHTA and CDR2 is FQGNSA. The CDR3 consists of 14 residues. V gave up 2 bases and J gave up 7 bases, with 11 bases separating them. The CDR3 protein is CASSLSGANGELFF. CDR3 nucleotides: TGTGCCAGCAGCTTATCGGGGGCTAACGGGGAGCTGTTTTTT.

The V call is TRBV28, the J call TRBJ1-2; weak D call: TRBD1 (6 bases). Trimming stripped 3 bases from V and 5 bases from J, with 25 bases between. Germline-derived CDR1 and CDR2 are MDHEN and SYDVKM. The CDR3 covers 18 residues. The CDR3 DNA is TGTGCCAGCAGTTTGTCGGGCCCGGGAGGGGGAAGTGAATATGGCTACACCTTC. It is translated as CASSLSGPGGGSEYGYTF.

V gene TRBV21-1 combines with J gene TRBJ2-2; the D segment call TRBD1 is taken from the table without a DNA check. TRBV21-1 is a pseudogene. This CDR3 has 16 amino acids. CDR3 amino acids: CASSQDRGVSTGELFF. DNA of the CDR3: TGTGCCAGCAGCCAAGACAGGGGAGTCAGCACCGGGGAGCTGTTTTTT.

This clone was detected only once. This chain joins TRBV5-1 and TRBJ1-1, with D maybe TRBD1 (5 bases). V was clipped by 5 bases and J by 0 bases, with 14 bases between them. The CDR3 is 15 amino acids. The V gene's germline CDR1 is SGHRS and CDR2 YFSETQ. As DNA, the CDR3 is TGCGCCAGCAGGACAGTGAGCGGGATGAACACTGAAGCTTTCTTT. The encoded protein is CASRTVSGMNTEAFF.

This rearrangement joins TRBV10-3 to TRBJ1-1, with TRBD1 matching over 8 bases. Per the germline V gene, CDR1 is ENHRY and CDR2 is SYGVKD. The junction had 7 bases not matched to a gene; V was cut back by 0 bases and J by 7 bases. CDR3 length: 15 amino acids. For the CDR3, the DNA is TGTGCCATCAGTGAGTCGCAGGGGGCGTACGTTGAAGCTTTCTTT. This sequence encodes CAISESQGAYVEAFF.

The chain has TRBV6-6 and TRBJ2-1; D could derive from TRBD1 or TRBD2 (5 bases each). The V gene's germline CDR1 is MNHNY and CDR2 SVGAGI (reference sequence). V was shortened by 6 bases and J by 8 bases, with 17 bases between the two germline ends. The CDR3 totals 14 residues. The CDR3 loop reads CASRPSGANYEQFF. CDR3 DNA: TGTGCCAGCAGACCTTCCGGGGCCAACTATGAGCAGTTCTTC.

As for this clone: The sample holds other DNA sequences that translate to the same CDR3. V usage is TRBV5-1 and J usage is TRBJ2-1; the D gene is possibly TRBD1 (6 bases). CDR3 length: 13 amino acids. V was trimmed by 0 bases and J by 6 bases, leaving 7 bases between them. Germline V lookup: CDR1 SGHRS, CDR2 YFSETQ. This chain's CDR3 is CASSLGTANEQFF. DNA for the CDR3: TGCGCCAGCAGCTTGGGGACAGCCAATGAGCAGTTCTTC.

Worth noting for this clone: Within the sample, other DNA sequences also encode this same CDR3. The chain employs TRBV18 and TRBJ2-5; D not certain. Per germline, CDR1 KGHSH and CDR2 LQKENI. V lost 3 bases and J lost 1, with 9 bases in between. The CDR3 has 14 amino acids. CDR3 nucleotides: TGTGCCAGCTCACCGATTGCCAGCCAAGAGACCCAGTACTTC. Translating it yields CASSPIASQETQYF.

This clone was detected only once. The chain uses TRBV27 and TRBJ2-7, with 14 positions matching TRBD2. Germline V gene lookup returns CDR1 MNHEY and CDR2 SMNVEV (reference sequence). The CDR3 is made up of 15 amino acids. The junction had 1 base not matched to a gene; V was cut back by 4 bases and J by 2 bases. The chain's CDR3 is CASSWGLAGAYEQYF. Written as DNA, the CDR3 is TGTGCCAGCAGTTGGGGACTAGCGGGGGCCTACGAGCAGTACTTC.

The chain recombines TRBV13 with TRBJ1-3, with D perhaps matching TRBD1 (6 bases). CDR1 and CDR2 (germline): PRHDT, FYEKMQ (reference sequence). V lost 5 bases and J 2 bases, leaving 13 bases between the germline ends. The CDR3 length is 15 residues. CDR3 in amino acids: CASSPRGGTGNTIYF. CDR3 sequence (DNA): TGTGCCAGCAGCCCGCGGGGGGGCACTGGAAACACCATATATTTT.

The CDR3 loop is CATSNTGRLNYGYTF. CDR3 DNA sequence: TGTGCCACCAGCAATACGGGACGGCTCAACTATGGCTACACCTTC. V and J are TRBV15 and TRBJ1-2; maybe TRBD1 (5 bases). The CDR3 loop spans 15 amino acids. V gave up 4 bases and J gave up 2 bases, with 14 bases separating them. Germline V gene lookup returns CDR1 LNHNV and CDR2 YYDKDF (reference sequence).

This clone showed up just once. This chain joins TRBV2 and TRBJ2-7, with 8 bases that match TRBD1. The CDR3 is 12 amino acids. V shed 8 bases, J shed 5 bases, and the junction held 5 bases outside the gene matches. The germline V gene encodes CDR1 SNHLY and CDR2 FYNNEI. Here the CDR3 reads CASGDRRDEQYF. CDR3 bases: TGTGCCAGCGGGGACAGGAGAGACGAGCAGTACTTC.

The chain recombines TRBV10-3 with TRBJ1-2; 7 bases fit TRBD1. This CDR3 region has 15 residues. Unmatched junction bases numbered 7, after V lost 0 bases and J lost 6 bases. Per germline, CDR1 ENHRY and CDR2 SYGVKD. This CDR3 is CAISESRQGMNGYTF. CDR3 DNA sequence: TGTGCCATCAGTGAGTCGAGACAGGGAATGAATGGCTACACCTTC.

CDR3 nucleotide sequence: TGTGCCAGCAGTGAGAAAGGGTCTGGGGCCAACGTCCTGACTTTC. This codes for CASSEKGSGANVLTF. The genes are TRBV2 and TRBJ2-6; D not certain. The V end lost 3 bases, the J end lost 1 base, and 7 bases lay between the germline ends. This CDR3 contains 15 residues. Per the germline V gene, CDR1 is SNHLY and CDR2 is FYNNEI.

With respect to this clone: Other nucleotide sequences in the sample specify the same CDR3. The chain recombines TRBV28 with TRBJ1-6; D uncertain. This CDR3 comprises 12 residues. The V end lost 2 bases, the J end lost 8 bases, and 4 bases lay between the germline ends. The germline CDR1 and CDR2 sequences are MDHEN and SYDVKM. CDR3 nucleotides: TGTGCCAGCAGTTTAAGCTATTCACCCCTCCACTTT. This gives the protein CASSLSYSPLHF. Using reference TRBV28 and TRBJ1-6 for the parts outside the CDR3, the full variable domain is DVKVTQSSRYLVKRTGEKVFLECVQDMDHENMFWYRQDPGLGLRLIYFSYDVKMKEKGDIPEGYSVSREKKERFSLILESASTNQTSMYLCASSLSYSPLHFGNGTRLTVT.

This clone was observed once. The J gene is TRBJ2-7, the V gene TRBV6-1, with 7 bases aligning to TRBD1. The germline V gene has CDR1 MNHNS and CDR2 SASEGT. This CDR3 contains 15 residues. Losses at the gene ends were 8 bases for V and 3 bases for J; bases not matched to a gene: 13. The CDR3 DNA reads TGTGCCAGCCTGCAGACAGGGTCCCCGCTCTACGAGCAGTACTTC. Amino acids: CASLQTGSPLYEQYF.

The V gene is TRBV7-2, the J gene TRBJ2-5, with D unresolved. The ends were cut back, 7 bases at V and 2 bases at J, with 17 bases in the middle. Germline V gives CDR1 SGHTA, CDR2 FQGNSA. The CDR3 runs to 15 residues. In DNA form, the CDR3 reads TGTGCCAGCACCATAGAGGCGGCCAAACAAGAGACCCAGTACTTC. Residues: CASTIEAAKQETQYF.